This T cell receptor beta chain was profiled in a study of post-analysis software for immune sequencing data. Study overall: The cohort encompassed relapsing-remitting, secondary progressive and progressive-relapsing multiple sclerosis disease courses. Findings of the study overall: Same-batch preparations were strongly co-clustered by F measure. Significantly decreased normalized Chao1 diversity was recorded for multiple sclerosis patients relative to controls. When patients were compared with controls, a handful of TRBV segments were more frequent, TRBV5-6, TRBV5-1 and TRBV20-1 among them.

Germline V lookup: CDR1 SGHTS, CDR2 YDEGEE. With 4 bases clipped from V and 5 bases from J, the junction kept 13 bases outside the gene matches. This CDR3 comprises 17 residues. Carried by the TCR beta cDNA libraries were unique molecular identifiers. Input of roughly 0.85 to 11 million T cells yielded approximately 500,000 cDNA molecules. TCRdb re-derived calls from the PCR reads in MiXCR, one entry per CDR3 protein. Of roughly 620,000 distinct CDR3 sequences in the sample, about 44% were seen once. A remark on this clonotype: Its antigen is not identified.

The V gene is TRBV5-8, the J gene TRBJ2-1, with TRBD2 matching over 9 bases. This receptor was identified in a girl aged 5 to 17 with multiple sclerosis. Sequencing was done on a sample of blood. Here the CDR3 reads CASSNWGSGSAHNEQFF. The CDR3 nucleotides are TGTGCCAGCAGCAACTGGGGTAGCGGGAGTGCCCACAATGAGCAGTTCTTC.